The 6 T cell receptor beta chains in this list originate from one sample, sequenced in a study of blood T cell repertoires in COVID-19. Sequencing used immunoSEQ multiplex PCR; TCRdb keeps in-frame clones, though not all of them. Of fewer than 200,000 clones in the sample, 88% were seen once. The source material was PBMCs or T cells enriched from blood (not recorded which). These TCRs come from a woman aged 18-35 years who had recovered from COVID-19.

The rearrangement links TRBV7-2 to TRBJ1-1, with TRBD1 identical over 11 bases. The germline gives CDR1 SGHTA, CDR2 FQGNSA. This CDR3 comprises 16 residues. The V and J ends lost 6 bases and 2 bases, in that order; junction bases with no gene match: 8. Here the CDR3 DNA reads TGTGCCAGCAGGCGGGACAGGGGGACACCAAACACTGAAGCTTTCTTT. This sequence encodes CASRRDRGTPNTEAFF.

This chain connects TRBV6-5 to TRBJ2-7; 9 bases fit TRBD1. The V segment lost 6 bases and the J segment 2 bases; nucleotides outside the gene matches: 2. Germline CDR1 is MNHEY and CDR2 is SVGAGI. There are 13 residues in the CDR3. The CDR3 spells CASRDRGTYEQYF. The DNA for the CDR3 is TGTGCCAGCAGGGACAGGGGTACCTACGAGCAGTACTTC.

Turning to this clone: The same CDR3 arises from other DNA sequences in this sample as well. V usage is TRBV27 and J usage is TRBJ2-7; D is perhaps TRBD2 (7 bases). The CDR3 extends over 13 amino acids. The germline CDR1 and CDR2 sequences are MNHEY and SMNVEV (reference sequence). The V end was cut by 3 bases, the J end by 5 bases, with 11 bases between. The CDR3 is CASSFGGGNEQYF. CDR3 DNA: TGTGCCAGCAGTTTTGGGGGGGGCAACGAGCAGTACTTC.

The rearrangement links TRBV9 to TRBJ2-7, with D perhaps matching TRBD1 (6 bases). The V gene lost 3 bases and the J gene lost 0 bases, with 16 bases spanning the gap. Per germline, CDR1 SGDLS and CDR2 YYNGEE. This CDR3 is 16 amino acids long. CDR3 coding DNA: TGTGCCAGCAGCGGCTGGACAGACAGGAGCTCCTACGAGCAGTACTTC. Protein: CASSGWTDRSSYEQYF.

The chain combines TRBV2 with TRBJ2-7, with a tentative D call TRBD2 (6 bases). Trimming removed 3 bases from V and 4 bases from J, with 10 bases in between. The CDR3 runs 13 residues. Germline CDR1 and CDR2: SNHLY and FYNNEI. The CDR3 is CASSDGGEYEQYF. In DNA form, the CDR3 reads TGTGCCAGCAGTGACGGAGGGGAGTACGAGCAGTACTTC.

The V call is TRBV18, the J call TRBJ2-7; 9 bases fit TRBD1. The ends lost 3 bases at V and 5 bases at J; junction bases unmatched: 8. Germline CDR1 is KGHSH and CDR2 is LQKENI. CDR3 length: 15 amino acids. In DNA form, the CDR3 reads TGTGCCAGCTCACCTTCGGGGACAGGGATGCACGAGCAGTACTTC. Translated: CASSPSGTGMHEQYF.